This TCR beta chain was observed in a study of T cells in Graves' hyperthyroidism and ophthalmopathy. V lost 8 bases and J 5 bases, leaving 13 bases between the germline ends. The CDR3 loop spans 13 amino acids. From germline, CDR1 is MNHEY and CDR2 SVGEGT. About this clonotype: Its antigen is still unknown. This may arise from a read error, as a much more abundant clone is one base away.

Overall study results and limits: A 13 V-J model separated ophthalmopathy from stable hyperthyroidism.

Amplified TCR beta CDR3 regions came from RNA transcripts. A set of HTBI primers served as the primers for a first-round RT-PCR of the TCR CDR3. TCRdb recomputed calls from the multiplex PCR reads with MiXCR, one row per CDR3 protein. The sample has some 550,000 distinct CDR3 sequences, 16% seen once. The sequenced sample was blood. The sequence came from a woman between 40 and 55 years old with Graves' ophthalmopathy. The V gene is TRBV6-2 or TRBV6-3, the J gene TRBJ2-4; D perhaps matches TRBD1 (5 bases). Written as DNA, the CDR3 is TGTGCCAGCGGTAAGGACACCCAAAACATTCAGTACTTC. It yields the protein CASGKDTQNIQYF.